The 10 T cell receptor beta chains below come from one sample, sequenced in a study of OX40 agonist ivuxolimab in advanced cancers. The table came from immunoSEQ multiplex PCR; TCRdb's copy has only in-frame clones and leaves some out. The sample includes over 30,000 clones, 70% to 85% of them seen just once. The sequencing used CD4+ or CD8+ T cells sorted from blood, collected in a trial of the OX40 agonist ivuxolimab. These receptor sequences come from an adult with an advanced solid tumor such as melanoma, head and neck, liver or kidney cancer.

The chain combines TRBV5-1 with TRBJ1-1; D uncertain. CDR1 is SGHRS and CDR2 is YFSETQ in the germline V gene. The CDR3 covers 12 residues. The ends were cut back, 4 bases at V and 5 bases at J, with 9 bases in the middle. The CDR3 reads CASSRLGTEAFF. The DNA of the CDR3 is TGCGCCAGCAGCCGACTAGGGACTGAAGCTTTCTTT.

V and J are TRBV30 and TRBJ2-7, with D possibly being TRBD1 or TRBD2 (6 bases each). Per germline, CDR1 GTSNPN and CDR2 SVGIG (reference sequence). This CDR3 contains 13 residues. The germline V and J ends were trimmed by 4 bases and 2 bases, with 12 bases remaining between them. The CDR3 loop is CAWNAGHPYEQYF. CDR3 nucleotide sequence: TGTGCCTGGAACGCGGGACACCCCTACGAGCAGTACTTC.

The CDR3 region has the DNA TGTGCCAGCAGCAGTAATCAGCCCCAGCATTTT. Its translation is CASSSNQPQHF. V usage is TRBV6-1 and J usage is TRBJ1-5; the D is unclear. Germline V gene data show CDR1 as MNHNS and CDR2 as SASEGT. Trimming pared 6 bases from V and 4 bases from J, leaving 4 bases between. The CDR3 consists of 11 residues.

The gene calls are TRBV11-3 and TRBJ2-5; maybe TRBD2 (6 bases). The length of the CDR3 is 16 residues. V was shortened by 1 base and J by 5 bases, with 17 bases between the two germline ends. The V gene's germline CDR1 is SGHNT and CDR2 YENEEA. The CDR3 nucleotides read TGTGCCAGCAGCTTAGGGAGCGGGCCCCTGGGGGAGACCCAGTACTTC. Its protein product is CASSLGSGPLGETQYF.

This clone was observed a handful of times. V is TRBV6-4 and J is TRBJ2-3; 8 bases are shared with TRBD1. This CDR3 region has 15 residues. Germline trimming cut 0 bases from V and 4 bases from J; bases unmatched to any gene: 3. Germline loops: CDR1 MRHNA, CDR2 SNTAGT. The CDR3 here is CASSDSTGGADTQYF. DNA for the CDR3: TGTGCCAGCAGTGACTCTACAGGGGGTGCAGATACGCAGTATTTT.

The J gene is TRBJ2-3, the V gene TRBV5-1, with 7 nucleotides matching TRBD2. This CDR3 is 15 amino acids long. From germline, CDR1 is SGHRS and CDR2 YFSETQ. V shed 5 bases and J 2 bases; nucleotides not matched to a gene: 8. CDR3: CASRVSSGHTDTQYF. DNA of the CDR3: TGCGCCAGCAGAGTGTCTAGCGGACACACAGATACGCAGTATTTT. The whole variable domain, filled in from reference TRBV5-1 and TRBJ2-3, reads KAGVTQTPRYLIKTRGQQVTLSCSPISGHRSVSWYQQTPGQGLQFLFEYFSETQRNKGNFPGRFSGRQFSNSRSEMNVSTLELGDSALYLCASRVSSGHTDTQYFGPGTRLTVL.

In this sample, this clone is medium-sized. This CDR3 is CASSLGPEQGENEQFF. The CDR3 coding sequence is TGTGCCAGCAGTTTAGGCCCGGAACAGGGAGAGAATGAGCAGTTCTTC. The chain uses TRBV27 and TRBJ2-1, with a possible D match to TRBD1 (6 bases). In germline, CDR1 is MNHEY, CDR2 SMNVEV (reference sequence). The CDR3 spans 16 residues. The V end lost 2 bases, the J end lost 7 bases, and 18 bases lay between the germline ends.

The chain uses TRBV28 and TRBJ1-5, with 10 bases matching TRBD1. The CDR3 totals 15 residues. V gave up 1 base and J gave up 6 bases; unmatched junction bases: 3. Germline V gene data show CDR1 as MDHEN and CDR2 as SYDVKM. CDR3 sequence reads: CASSLLGTGVQPQHF. For the CDR3, the DNA is TGTGCCAGCAGTTTATTGGGGACAGGGGTTCAGCCCCAGCATTTT. Based on the CDR3 plus reference TRBV28 and TRBJ1-5, the full variable domain is DVKVTQSSRYLVKRTGEKVFLECVQDMDHENMFWYRQDPGLGLRLIYFSYDVKMKEKGDIPEGYSVSREKKERFSLILESASTNQTSMYLCASSLLGTGVQPQHFGDGTRLSIL.

This chain connects TRBV7-8 to TRBJ1-2; 7 bases are shared with TRBD1. The CDR3 is made up of 15 amino acids. The J segment lost 2 bases and the V segment lost 4 bases, leaving 7 bases of the junction unmatched. CDR1 SGHVS and CDR2 FQNEAQ come from the germline V gene. CDR3 nucleotides: TGTGCCAGCAGCTCAAGAGGGGACAGCAACTATGGCTACACCTTC. Translation: CASSSRGDSNYGYTF.

This clone was detected only a few times. This rearrangement joins TRBV6-4 to TRBJ2-3, with TRBD2 identical over 13 bases. V was pared by 0 bases and J by 6 bases, with 0 bases of the junction left unmatched. Germline V gene lookup returns CDR1 MRHNA and CDR2 SNTAGT. The CDR3 has 15 residues. The CDR3 protein is CASSDSTSGGDTQYF. CDR3 DNA sequence: TGTGCCAGCAGTGACTCGACTAGCGGGGGGGATACGCAGTATTTT.